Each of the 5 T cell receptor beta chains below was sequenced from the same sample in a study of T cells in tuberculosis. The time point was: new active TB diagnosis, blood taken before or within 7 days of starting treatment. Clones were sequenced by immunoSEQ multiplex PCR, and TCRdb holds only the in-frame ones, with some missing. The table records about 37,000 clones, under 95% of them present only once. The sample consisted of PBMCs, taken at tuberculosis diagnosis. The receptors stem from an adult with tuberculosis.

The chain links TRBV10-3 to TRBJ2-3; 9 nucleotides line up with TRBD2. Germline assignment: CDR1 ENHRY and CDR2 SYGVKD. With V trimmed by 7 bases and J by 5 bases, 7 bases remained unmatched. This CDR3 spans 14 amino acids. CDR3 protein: CAITRTSEGDTQYF. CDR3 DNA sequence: TGTGCCATCACCCGGACTAGCGAGGGAGATACGCAGTATTTT.

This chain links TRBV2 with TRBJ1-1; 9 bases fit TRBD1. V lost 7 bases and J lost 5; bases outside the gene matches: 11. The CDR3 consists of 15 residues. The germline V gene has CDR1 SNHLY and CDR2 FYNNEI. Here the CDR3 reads CASTWDREGGTEAFF. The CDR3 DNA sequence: TGTGCCAGCACCTGGGACAGGGAAGGGGGAACTGAAGCTTTCTTT.

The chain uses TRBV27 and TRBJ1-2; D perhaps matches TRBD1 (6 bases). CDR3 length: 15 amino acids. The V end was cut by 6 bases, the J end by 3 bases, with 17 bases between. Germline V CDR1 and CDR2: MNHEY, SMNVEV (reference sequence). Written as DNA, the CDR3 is TGTGCCAGCAGATCCAGCAGGGGTGGGGACTATGGCTACACCTTC. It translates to CASRSSRGGDYGYTF.

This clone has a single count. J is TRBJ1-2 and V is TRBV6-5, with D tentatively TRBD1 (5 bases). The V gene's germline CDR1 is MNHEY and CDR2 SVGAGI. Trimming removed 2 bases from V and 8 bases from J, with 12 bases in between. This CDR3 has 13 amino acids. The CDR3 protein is CASSYDGAGGYTF. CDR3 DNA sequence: TGTGCCAGCAGTTACGATGGGGCTGGCGGCTACACCTTC.

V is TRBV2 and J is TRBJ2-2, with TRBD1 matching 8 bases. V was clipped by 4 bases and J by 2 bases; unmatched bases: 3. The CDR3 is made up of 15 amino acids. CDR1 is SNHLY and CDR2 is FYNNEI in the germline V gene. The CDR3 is CASSGDRQNTGELFF. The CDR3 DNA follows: TGTGCCAGCAGTGGGGACAGGCAAAACACCGGGGAGCTGTTTTTT.